One and the same sample provided the 16 T cell receptor beta chains below, sequenced in a study of OX40 agonist ivuxolimab in advanced cancers. The protocol was immunoSEQ multiplex PCR, while the TCRdb copy is restricted to in-frame clones and leaves out a portion. The data contain about 20,000 clones, just over 70% of them singletons. The material sequenced was CD4+ or CD8+ T cells sorted from blood, taken in a trial of the OX40 agonist ivuxolimab. These TCRs come from an adult with an advanced solid tumor such as melanoma, head and neck, liver or kidney cancer.

This clone is categorized as medium-sized (0.01 to 0.1%). The genes are TRBV27 and TRBJ2-1, with 7 bases aligning to TRBD1. J lost 0 bases, V lost 5 bases, and 7 bases had no gene match. The CDR3 loop spans 16 amino acids. Germline V gene lookup returns CDR1 MNHEY and CDR2 SMNVEV (reference sequence). The CDR3 DNA follows: TGTGCCAGCAGTACGGGACAGACAAGCTCCTACAATGAGCAGTTCTTC. Amino acids: CASSTGQTSSYNEQFF.

This chain joins TRBV5-1 and TRBJ1-1; D is undetermined. CDR3 length: 14 residues. The V and J ends lost 4 bases and 3 bases respectively, with 13 bases between them. The germline CDR1 and CDR2 sequences are SGHRS and YFSETQ. The CDR3 region has the DNA TGCGCCAGCAGCCCCCTTGGAAGGGACACTGAAGCTTTCTTT. As protein: CASSPLGRDTEAFF.

The chain joins TRBV5-4 to TRBJ2-2, with D maybe TRBD1 (6 bases). V shed 4 bases and J shed 4 bases, with 14 bases lying between them. Looked up from germline, CDR1 is SGHNT and CDR2 is YYREEE (reference sequence). This CDR3 comprises 15 residues. The CDR3 region is CASSLPGDGTGELFF. The CDR3 DNA is TGTGCCAGCAGCCTCCCAGGGGATGGCACCGGGGAGCTGTTTTTT.

The chain carries TRBV18 and TRBJ2-7, with D perhaps being TRBD1 or TRBD2 (7 bases each). The CDR3 contains 15 residues. V shed 3 bases and J shed 4 bases, with 16 bases lying between them. CDR1 and CDR2 from the germline V gene are KGHSH and LQKENI. The CDR3 here is CASSPPDREGYEQYF. DNA for the CDR3: TGTGCCAGCTCACCTCCCGACAGGGAGGGGTACGAGCAGTACTTC. Together with reference TRBV18 and TRBJ2-7, the CDR3 gives the full variable domain: NAGVMQNPRHLVRRRGQEARLRCSPMKGHSHVYWYRQLPEEGLKFMVYLQKENIIDESGMPKERFSAEFPKEGPSILRIQQVVRGDSAAYFCASSPPDREGYEQYFGPGTRLTVT.

The CDR3 DNA reads as TGTGCCAGCAGCCCTCGGGGGAGGGATCCTACACGGGAGCAGTACTTC. Amino acid sequence: CASSPRGRDPTREQYF. This sequence joins TRBV7-2 and TRBJ2-7; the match to TRBD2 covers 7 bases. The ends lost 5 bases at V and 7 bases at J; junction bases unmatched: 17. The CDR3 loop spans 16 amino acids. Germline CDR1 and CDR2: SGHTA and FQGNSA.

V is TRBV28 and J is TRBJ2-6, with no clear D. Per germline, CDR1 MDHEN and CDR2 SYDVKM. Trimming stripped 5 bases from V and 0 bases from J, with 8 bases between. The CDR3 extends over 15 amino acids. DNA of the CDR3: TGTGCCAGCAGTCCAAAGTACTCTGGGGCCAACGTCCTGACTTTC. Its protein product is CASSPKYSGANVLTF. Full variable domain (missing parts from reference TRBV28 and TRBJ2-6): DVKVTQSSRYLVKRTGEKVFLECVQDMDHENMFWYRQDPGLGLRLIYFSYDVKMKEKGDIPEGYSVSREKKERFSLILESASTNQTSMYLCASSPKYSGANVLTFGAGSRLTVL.

The chain has TRBV7-9 and TRBJ1-2; no definite D call. The CDR3 sequence is 13 residues long. V was pared by 1 base and J by 6 bases, with 9 bases between. Per germline, CDR1 SEHNR and CDR2 FQNEAQ (reference sequence). The CDR3 nucleotides are TGTGCCAGCAGCTTAGGAGGGTCTGATGGCTACACCTTC. Its protein is CASSLGGSDGYTF. The full variable domain, its missing parts supplied by reference TRBV7-9 and TRBJ1-2, is DTGVSQNPRHKITKRGQNVTFRCDPISEHNRLYWYRQTLGQGPEFLTYFQNEAQLEKSRLLSDRFSAERPKGSFSTLEIQRTEQGDSAMYLCASSLGGSDGYTFGSGTRLTVV.

The gene calls are TRBV7-8 and TRBJ2-2, with 8 bases fitting TRBD2. CDR3 length: 15 amino acids. V lost 8 bases and J lost 6; bases outside the gene matches: 11. Germline loops: CDR1 SGHVS, CDR2 FQNEAQ. The CDR3 loop is CASEREREIAGELFF. CDR3 in DNA: TGTGCCAGCGAAAGGGAGCGGGAGATCGCCGGGGAGCTGTTTTTT.

The chain combines TRBV28 with TRBJ1-2, with TRBD1 as a possible D gene (6 bases). Deletions cut 2 bases from V and 9 bases from J, with 13 bases between. Looked up from germline, CDR1 is MDHEN and CDR2 is SYDVKM. This CDR3 is built from 13 residues. In DNA, the CDR3 is TGTGCCAGCAGTTTACAGGGGTCTCATCGCTACACCTTC. This encodes CASSLQGSHRYTF.

This chain uses TRBV19 with TRBJ2-1, with 16 nucleotides matching TRBD2. Germline assignment: CDR1 LNHDA and CDR2 SQIVND (reference sequence). The CDR3 consists of 20 residues. The V segment lost 2 bases and the J segment 2 bases; nucleotides outside the gene matches: 9. The CDR3 loop is CASSINPGLAGGPTYNEQFF. DNA of the CDR3: TGTGCCAGTAGTATAAATCCGGGACTAGCGGGAGGGCCGACCTACAATGAGCAGTTCTTC.

CDR3 nucleotides: TGTGCCAGCAGTTTTCCTGGTGGAGCCAAAAACATTCAGTACTTC. It specifies CASSFPGGAKNIQYF. The V and J genes are TRBV28 and TRBJ2-4; D gene unclear. Germline values: CDR1 MDHEN, CDR2 SYDVKM. The V end was cut by 3 bases, the J end by 0 bases, with 9 bases between. The CDR3 is made up of 15 amino acids.

The V gene is TRBV7-8, the J gene TRBJ1-5; D unclear. Germline V lookup: CDR1 SGHVS, CDR2 FQNEAQ. This CDR3 comprises 15 residues. The V and J ends lost 5 bases and 0 bases respectively, with 11 bases between them. The CDR3 sequence is CASSPLGNSNQPQHF. In DNA form, the CDR3 reads TGTGCCAGCAGCCCCCTGGGTAATAGCAATCAGCCCCAGCATTTT.

The CDR3 loop reads CASSLGDGTYEQYF. The CDR3 DNA reads as TGTGCCAGCAGCTTAGGAGACGGAACCTACGAGCAGTACTTC. V and J are TRBV7-6 and TRBJ2-7; D is unresolved. The CDR3 runs to 14 residues. From germline, CDR1 is SGHVS and CDR2 FNYEAQ. V was pared by 1 base and J by 2 bases, with 9 bases between.

This clone is medium-sized (0.01 to 0.1%) in the sample. The chain is built from TRBV28 and TRBJ1-1; a possible D gene is TRBD1 (5 bases). The CDR3 length is 14 residues. CDR1 and CDR2 (germline): MDHEN, SYDVKM. V was shortened by 4 bases and J by 1 base, with 10 bases between the two germline ends. CDR3 in amino acids: CASSYPQGNTEAFF. CDR3 DNA sequence: TGTGCCAGCAGTTATCCCCAGGGGAACACTGAAGCTTTCTTT.

This CDR3 reads CASSLVGGRADTQYF. CDR3 bases: TGTGCCAGCAGCTTAGTAGGCGGGAGGGCCGATACGCAGTATTTT. This sequence joins TRBV7-2 and TRBJ2-3, with 9 bases that match TRBD2. Unmatched junction bases numbered 5, after V lost 1 base and J lost 6 bases. This CDR3 has 15 residues. The germline V gene encodes CDR1 SGHTA and CDR2 FQGNSA.

J is TRBJ2-3 and V is TRBV19; 9 bases are shared with TRBD2. Per the germline V gene, CDR1 is LNHDA and CDR2 is SQIVND (reference sequence). V lost 8 bases, J lost 3 bases, and 9 bases stayed unmatched. The CDR3 is 15 amino acids. The CDR3 DNA follows: TGTGCCAGTGGGCGGGTAGCGGGGGATACAGATACGCAGTATTTT. Protein: CASGRVAGDTDTQYF.